Listed below are T cell receptor beta chains from one sample, sequenced in a study of shared clonotypes between healthy human individuals. Sequencing used immunoSEQ multiplex PCR; TCRdb keeps in-frame clones, though not all of them. The profile shows more than 2,000,000 clones, approximately 92% of them singletons. The sequenced sample consisted of naive CD4+ T cells sorted from blood. The receptors come from a man between 18 and 29 years old in good health. The CDR3 runs from the conserved cysteine through the conserved F or W. D genes are given only for firm matches. The size field is filled for only some rows; it gives once, few, many or a size class.

TRBJ1-5 few TRBV6-6 13 - CASSLKRTEPQHF TGTGCCAGCAGCCTAAAACGTACTGAACCCCAGCATTTT
TRBJ2-1 - TRBV19 13 TRBD2 CASSGGAYNEQFF TGTGCCAGTAGCGGGGGGGCCTACAATGAGCAGTTCTTC
TRBJ2-2 - TRBV5-4 15 TRBD2 CASSSSGSVTGELFF TGTGCCAGCAGCTCGAGCGGGAGCGTCACCGGGGAGCTGTTTTTT
TRBJ1-1 - TRBV18 13 - CASSAGTNTEAFF TGTGCCAGCTCGGCAGGGACGAACACTGAAGCTTTCTTT
TRBJ1-5 - TRBV9 13 TRBD1 CASSEQGNQPQHF TGTGCCAGCAGTGAACAGGGGAACCAGCCCCAGCATTTT
TRBJ2-1 - TRBV4-1 12 - CASSQVRDRQFF TGCGCCAGCAGCCAAGTCCGGGACCGGCAGTTCTTC
TRBJ1-2 - TRBV10-3 14 - CAISESRANYGYTF TGTGCCATCAGTGAGTCGAGGGCTAACTATGGCTACACCTTC
TRBJ2-2 - TRBV5-1 15 - CASSLSASNTGELFF TGCGCCAGCAGCTTGTCGGCCTCGAACACCGGGGAGCTGTTTTTT
TRBJ1-4 - TRBV6-5 13 - CAQGNRVGEKLFF TGTGCCCAAGGAAACAGGGTTGGTGAAAAACTGTTTTTT
TRBJ2-5 - TRBV30 14 TRBD1 CAWSVGQNGETQYF TGTGCCTGGAGTGTGGGACAGAACGGGGAGACCCAGTACTTC
TRBJ2-2 - TRBV27 16 - CASSLKASPHGGELFF TGTGCCAGCAGTTTAAAGGCATCGCCGCACGGCGGGGAGCTGTTTTTT
TRBJ1-5 - TRBV5-1 17 - CASSLAAGVRGGQPQHF TGCGCCAGCAGCTTGGCGGCAGGGGTCCGGGGGGGTCAGCCCCAGCATTTT
TRBJ1-2 once TRBV19 13 - CASRADGNYGYTF TGTGCCAGTAGAGCGGACGGCAACTATGGCTACACCTTC
TRBJ1-6 - TRBV30 14 TRBD1 CALVKGALDSPLHF TGTGCCCTAGTTAAGGGGGCCTTGGATTCACCCCTCCACTTT
TRBJ2-2 - TRBV5-1 15 - CASRGQESNTGELFF TGCGCCAGCAGAGGGCAGGAATCAAACACCGGGGAGCTGTTTTTT
TRBJ2-5 - TRBV7-2 15 TRBD2 CASSRGGLGKETQYF TGTGCCAGCAGCCGGGGGGGACTGGGAAAAGAGACCCAGTACTTC
TRBJ2-7 - TRBV21-1 18 - CASSNPRDRWGSSYEQYF TGTGCCAGCAGCAACCCCCGGGACAGATGGGGAAGCTCCTACGAGCAGTACTTC
TRBJ1-2 - TRBV6-1 13 - CASSLDPGGGYTF TGTGCCAGCAGCTTGGACCCGGGGGGTGGCTACACCTTC
TRBJ1-1 - TRBV7-9 16 - CASRYTPRDKNTEAFF TGTGCCAGCAGGTACACTCCAAGAGACAAGAACACTGAAGCTTTCTTT
TRBJ2-5 - TRBV6-1 14 - CASSRLFRGETQYF TGTGCCAGCAGTCGCCTATTCCGGGGAGAGACCCAGTACTTC
TRBJ1-5 once TRBV28 15 - CASRGNRVGNQPQHF TGTGCCAGCAGGGGAAACAGGGTTGGCAATCAGCCCCAGCATTTT
TRBJ1-4 - TRBV10-3 15 - CAISDGPGQNEKLFF TGTGCCATCAGTGATGGTCCAGGACAGAATGAAAAACTGTTTTTT
TRBJ2-3 - TRBV7-2 14 - CASSLTLEGYTQYF TGTGCCAGCAGCTTAACGTTAGAGGGGTATACGCAGTATTTT
TRBJ1-2 - TRBV7-2 13 - CASSAVIGYGYTF TGTGCCAGCAGCGCGGTTATAGGATATGGCTACACCTTC
TRBJ1-4 - TRBV5-1 18 - CASSPARETPATNEKLFF TGCGCCAGCAGCCCGGCAAGGGAAACCCCTGCAACTAATGAAAAACTGTTTTTT
TRBJ2-7 - TRBV5-6 17 - CASSSYRGSGKVYEQYF TGTGCCAGCAGCTCGTACAGGGGTAGCGGGAAGGTCTACGAGCAGTACTTC
TRBJ2-3 - TRBV10-1 15 - CASSELSSSTDTQYF TGCGCCAGCAGTGAGTTGTCTTCTAGCACAGATACGCAGTATTTT
TRBJ2-7 - TRBV6-9 14 TRBD2 CASSETSGSPEQYF TGTGCCAGCAGCGAGACTAGCGGGAGTCCCGAGCAGTACTTC
TRBJ1-2 - TRBV9 14 - CASSVADEGYGYTF TGTGCCAGCAGCGTAGCAGACGAAGGATATGGCTACACCTTC
TRBJ2-5 - TRBV2 13 - CASRRDFQETQYF TGTGCCAGCCGCCGGGACTTTCAAGAGACCCAGTACTTC
TRBJ2-1 - TRBV10-3 16 TRBD2 CATHSRGGLSLHEQFF TGTGCCACCCATTCGCGGGGGGGCCTGTCTCTCCATGAGCAGTTCTTC
TRBJ1-1 - TRBV7-7 16 TRBD1 CASSLGQGLMNTEAFF TGTGCTAGCAGCTTAGGACAGGGGCTTATGAACACTGAAGCTTTCTTT
TRBJ1-5 - TRBV7-2 16 - CASDVEGRGGNQPQHF TGTGCCAGCGACGTAGAGGGGAGGGGGGGCAATCAGCCCCAGCATTTT
TRBJ1-6 - TRBV2 16 TRBD1 CASSSDQDRYNSPLHF TGTGCCAGCAGTTCCGACCAGGACAGGTATAATTCACCCCTCCACTTT
TRBJ2-6 - TRBV30 13 - CAWIGSGANVLTF TGTGCCTGGATTGGGTCCGGGGCCAACGTCCTGACTTTC
TRBJ2-1 - TRBV6-5 13 TRBD2 CASSFGRERGQFF TGTGCCAGCAGTTTTGGGCGGGAGCGGGGGCAGTTCTTC